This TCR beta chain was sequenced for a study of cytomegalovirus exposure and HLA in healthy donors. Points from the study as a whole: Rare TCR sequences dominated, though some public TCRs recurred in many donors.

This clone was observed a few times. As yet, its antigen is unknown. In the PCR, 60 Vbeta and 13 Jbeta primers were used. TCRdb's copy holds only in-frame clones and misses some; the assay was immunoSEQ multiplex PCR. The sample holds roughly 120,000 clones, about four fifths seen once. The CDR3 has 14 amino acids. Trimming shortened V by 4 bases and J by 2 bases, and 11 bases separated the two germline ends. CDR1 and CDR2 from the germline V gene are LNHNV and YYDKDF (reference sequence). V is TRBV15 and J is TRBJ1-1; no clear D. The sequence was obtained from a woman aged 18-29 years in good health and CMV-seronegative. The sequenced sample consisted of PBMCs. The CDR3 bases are TGTGCCACCAGCATATTCGCGGATAACACTGAAGCTTTCTTT. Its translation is CATSIFADNTEAFF.